This T cell receptor (beta chain) was identified in a study of blood T cell repertoires in COVID-19. Study-level background: Samples of COVID-19 (acute and convalescent) were obtained from the United States, Italy and Spain.

Authors' analysis steps: Reference gene primer amplification gave estimated nucleated cell counts. The data were produced by immunoSEQ multiplex PCR, yet TCRdb's version contains in-frame clones alone and is incomplete. That table furnishes V, J and clone size, whereas the DNA furnished D and trimming. This table holds 35,000 to 50,000 clones, around 87% found once. The V gene end was trimmed by 4 bases and the J gene end by 6 bases; junction bases not matched to a gene: 7. The CDR3 loop spans 14 amino acids. CDR1 is SGHTA and CDR2 is FQGTGA in the germline V gene. This receptor was taken from a middle-aged man with active COVID-19. The chain recombines TRBV7-3 with TRBJ1-1; 8 bases fit TRBD1. The sample comprised peripheral blood. CDR3 amino acids: CASSSSQGVAEAFF. CDR3 nucleotides: TGTGCCAGCAGCTCGTCACAGGGGGTGGCTGAAGCTTTCTTT.